The rows below give T cell receptor beta chains drawn from one sample of a study of blood T cells in healthy people across ages. TCRdb passed the 5' RACE reads through MiXCR, listing each CDR3 protein once. The repertoire has about 640,000 distinct CDR3 sequences, roughly 53% of them found once; the top ten carry 30% to 40%. The material sequenced was blood. All receptors come from a man in his fifties or sixties in good health. The CDR3 runs from the conserved cysteine through the conserved F or W. A D gene is named only where the DNA matches it firmly. Where a row states a size, it is once, few, many or the class of an expanded clone; other rows omit it.

abundance: NA; v_gene: TRBV20-1; j_gene: TRBJ2-5; d_gene: NA; len: 13; CDR3nt: TGCAGTGCTCCCTCCTCGTCATGGGAGACCCAGTACTTC; CDR3aa: CSAPSSSWETQYF
abundance: few; v_gene: TRBV6-2/TRBV6-3; j_gene: TRBJ2-1; d_gene: NA; len: 12; CDR3nt: TGTGCCAGCCGGGCCCCCTACAATGAGCAGTTCTTC; CDR3aa: CASRAPYNEQFF
abundance: NA; v_gene: TRBV11-3; j_gene: TRBJ1-6; d_gene: NA; len: 15; CDR3nt: TGTGCCAGCAGCTTACTTGAAGATTATAATTCACCCCTCCACTTT; CDR3aa: CASSLLEDYNSPLHF
abundance: NA; v_gene: TRBV11-3; j_gene: TRBJ2-3; d_gene: NA; len: 14; CDR3nt: TGTGCCAGCAGCTTTGGGGAAACCACAGATACGCAGTATTTT; CDR3aa: CASSFGETTDTQYF
abundance: NA; v_gene: TRBV20-1; j_gene: TRBJ1-1; d_gene: NA; len: 13; CDR3nt: TGCAGTGCTAGTAGCCCCAGGGGTGGTGAAGCTTTCTTT; CDR3aa: CSASSPRGGEAFF
abundance: NA; v_gene: TRBV2; j_gene: TRBJ2-1; d_gene: TRBD2; len: 11; CDR3nt: TGTGCCAGCAGCGGACTAGGAGAGCAGTTCTTC; CDR3aa: CASSGLGEQFF
abundance: NA; v_gene: TRBV10-3; j_gene: TRBJ2-5; d_gene: NA; len: 16; CDR3nt: TGTGCCATCAGTGAGGCAGGGGTGGGGGCCCAAGAGACCCAGTACTTC; CDR3aa: CAISEAGVGAQETQYF
abundance: NA; v_gene: TRBV6-1; j_gene: TRBJ1-2; d_gene: NA; len: 15; CDR3nt: TGTGCCAGCAGCTCCTCGGCGGGGCTCGGGTATGGCTACACCTTC; CDR3aa: CASSSSAGLGYGYTF
abundance: NA; v_gene: TRBV4-1; j_gene: TRBJ2-5; d_gene: TRBD1; len: 15; CDR3nt: TGCGCCAGCAGCCAAGAGGGGACAGGGGAAGAGACCCAGTACTTC; CDR3aa: CASSQEGTGEETQYF
abundance: NA; v_gene: TRBV11-2; j_gene: TRBJ2-1; d_gene: NA; len: 14; CDR3nt: TGTGCCAGCAGCTTATCGGACGGAGGGTATGAGCAGTTCTTC; CDR3aa: CASSLSDGGYEQFF
abundance: NA; v_gene: TRBV5-1; j_gene: TRBJ1-1; d_gene: TRBD1; len: 15; CDR3nt: TGCGCCAGCAGCTCCGGGACAGGCAGCTACACTGAAGCTTTCTTT; CDR3aa: CASSSGTGSYTEAFF
abundance: NA; v_gene: TRBV4-1; j_gene: TRBJ1-6; d_gene: TRBD1; len: 15; CDR3nt: TGCGCCAGCAGCTTCCGACAGGGGGACAGTTCACCCCTCCACTTT; CDR3aa: CASSFRQGDSSPLHF
abundance: NA; v_gene: TRBV20-1; j_gene: TRBJ1-1; d_gene: TRBD1; len: 12; CDR3nt: TGCAGTGCTATGAGGGGGCTCACTGAAGCTTTCTTT; CDR3aa: CSAMRGLTEAFF
abundance: NA; v_gene: TRBV6-1; j_gene: TRBJ1-2; d_gene: NA; len: 13; CDR3nt: TGTGCCAGCAGTGATCGTTGGACCTATGGCTACACCTTC; CDR3aa: CASSDRWTYGYTF
abundance: NA; v_gene: TRBV21-1; j_gene: TRBJ2-6; d_gene: NA; len: 18; CDR3nt: TGTGCCAGCAGCAAAGCGGGTGGGGGGAGCTCTGGGGCCAACGTCCTGACTTTC; CDR3aa: CASSKAGGGSSGANVLTF
abundance: NA; v_gene: TRBV5-1; j_gene: TRBJ2-7; d_gene: NA; len: 15; CDR3nt: TGCGCCAGCAGCTTGGTTTTGGGGAGCTCCTACGAGCAGTACTTC; CDR3aa: CASSLVLGSSYEQYF
abundance: NA; v_gene: TRBV29-1; j_gene: TRBJ2-7; d_gene: NA; len: 12; CDR3nt: TGCAGCGTTGAGGACAGACGGGACGAGCAGTACTTC; CDR3aa: CSVEDRRDEQYF
abundance: NA; v_gene: TRBV12-3/TRBV12-4; j_gene: TRBJ1-2; d_gene: NA; len: 14; CDR3nt: TGTGCCAGCACCCAATCAGTATTTTACTATGGCTACACCTTC; CDR3aa: CASTQSVFYYGYTF
abundance: NA; v_gene: TRBV10-3; j_gene: TRBJ2-7; d_gene: TRBD1; len: 15; CDR3nt: TGTGCCATCAGTGACTCCGGGACAGGGGGCTACGAGCAGTACTTC; CDR3aa: CAISDSGTGGYEQYF
abundance: NA; v_gene: TRBV3-1; j_gene: TRBJ1-6; d_gene: TRBD1; len: 16; CDR3nt: TGTGCCAGCAGCCAACCGGGACAGGGCCACAATTCACCCCTCCACTTT; CDR3aa: CASSQPGQGHNSPLHF
abundance: NA; v_gene: TRBV29-1; j_gene: TRBJ1-2; d_gene: NA; len: 14; CDR3nt: TGCAGCGCTGACGTGACAGACTCTAACTATGGCTACACCTTC; CDR3aa: CSADVTDSNYGYTF
abundance: few; v_gene: TRBV10-3; j_gene: TRBJ2-7; d_gene: TRBD2; len: 14; CDR3nt: TGTGCCATCAGCCCACTAGCGGGGGACGGCGAGCAGTACTTC; CDR3aa: CAISPLAGDGEQYF
abundance: NA; v_gene: TRBV4-1; j_gene: TRBJ1-4; d_gene: NA; len: 13; CDR3nt: TGCGCCAGCAGCCAAGGGGGCCCCGCCAGGGTGTTTTTT; CDR3aa: CASSQGGPARVFF
abundance: NA; v_gene: TRBV7-2; j_gene: TRBJ2-7; d_gene: TRBD1; len: 17; CDR3nt: TGTGCCAGCAGCCGAAACCCGGGACAGGGGGCAGTCTACGAGCAGTACTTC; CDR3aa: CASSRNPGQGAVYEQYF
abundance: NA; v_gene: TRBV20-1; j_gene: TRBJ2-3; d_gene: NA; len: 14; CDR3nt: TGCAGTGCTAGAGCTGGGGGAGAAATAGATACGCAGTATTTT; CDR3aa: CSARAGGEIDTQYF
abundance: NA; v_gene: TRBV12-3/TRBV12-4; j_gene: TRBJ2-6; d_gene: NA; len: 15; CDR3nt: TGTGCCAGCAGTTTTATACCCTCTGGGGCCAACGTCCTGACTTTC; CDR3aa: CASSFIPSGANVLTF
abundance: NA; v_gene: TRBV2; j_gene: TRBJ1-4; d_gene: NA; len: 15; CDR3nt: TGTGCCAGCAGTGAATATATATCAACAAATGAAAAACTGTTTTTT; CDR3aa: CASSEYISTNEKLFF
abundance: NA; v_gene: TRBV20-1; j_gene: TRBJ2-5; d_gene: TRBD2; len: 18; CDR3nt: TGCAGTGCTAGAGGCGGACTAGCGGGGGGACCAGTTCAAGAGACCCAGTACTTC; CDR3aa: CSARGGLAGGPVQETQYF
abundance: few; v_gene: TRBV15; j_gene: TRBJ1-4; d_gene: NA; len: 17; CDR3nt: TGTGCCACCAGCCCCCAATACGTAGGGGCAACTAATGAAAAACTGTTTTTT; CDR3aa: CATSPQYVGATNEKLFF
abundance: NA; v_gene: TRBV3-1; j_gene: TRBJ1-2; d_gene: TRBD1; len: 15; CDR3nt: TGTGCCAGCAGCCAGGGGGACAGGGGCCCCTATGGCTACACCTTC; CDR3aa: CASSQGDRGPYGYTF
abundance: few; v_gene: TRBV12-3/TRBV12-4; j_gene: TRBJ2-7; d_gene: TRBD1; len: 14; CDR3nt: TGTGCCAGCAGCCGACAGGGGGCGCGCTACGAGCAGTACTTC; CDR3aa: CASSRQGARYEQYF
abundance: NA; v_gene: TRBV7-2; j_gene: TRBJ2-3; d_gene: TRBD2; len: 15; CDR3nt: TGTGCCAGCAGCTTACTAGCGGTGTTCACAGATACGCAGTATTTT; CDR3aa: CASSLLAVFTDTQYF
abundance: NA; v_gene: TRBV6-1; j_gene: TRBJ1-2; d_gene: NA; len: 19; CDR3nt: TGTGCCAGCAGTGTTCGTCGCCGACCGAGTTGGGGACTTTCGGGTGGCTACACCTTC; CDR3aa: CASSVRRRPSWGLSGGYTF
abundance: NA; v_gene: TRBV2; j_gene: TRBJ1-2; d_gene: NA; len: 12; CDR3nt: TGTGCCAGCGTAAAATCTCGCTATGGCTACACCTTC; CDR3aa: CASVKSRYGYTF
abundance: few; v_gene: TRBV2; j_gene: TRBJ1-2; d_gene: NA; len: 14; CDR3nt: TGTGCCAGCAGTTTCAGGGGAACTAACTATGGCTACACCTTC; CDR3aa: CASSFRGTNYGYTF
abundance: few; v_gene: TRBV7-2; j_gene: TRBJ2-7; d_gene: NA; len: 19; CDR3nt: TGTGCCAGCAGCTTAGGTAGGCTAAGGAACCCCTCGAGCTCCTACGAGCAGTACTTC; CDR3aa: CASSLGRLRNPSSSYEQYF
abundance: NA; v_gene: TRBV2; j_gene: TRBJ2-1; d_gene: NA; len: 16; CDR3nt: TGTGCCAGCAGTAAAAACACAGGCACCCCTAAAAGTGAGCAGTTCTTC; CDR3aa: CASSKNTGTPKSEQFF
abundance: few; v_gene: TRBV11-3; j_gene: TRBJ2-5; d_gene: NA; len: 13; CDR3nt: TGTGCCAGCAGCTTGGCAGAGGGGGAGACCCAGTACTTC; CDR3aa: CASSLAEGETQYF
abundance: few; v_gene: TRBV6-2/TRBV6-3; j_gene: TRBJ2-7; d_gene: NA; len: 12; CDR3nt: TGTGCCAGCAGTAACCCGGGTTACGAGCAGTACTTC; CDR3aa: CASSNPGYEQYF